This passage covers 26 T cell receptor beta chains from one sample sequenced in a study of post-analysis software for immune sequencing data. The antigens these receptors bind are not known. cDNA libraries of TCR beta carried unique molecular identifiers. Each CDR3 protein is one row after TCRdb ran MiXCR on the PCR reads. This sample has about 540,000 distinct CDR3 sequences, with around a third found just once. Points from the study as a whole: Controls had lower frequencies than patients of 4 or 5 TRBV segments, which included TRBV5-6, TRBV5-1 and TRBV20-1.

The sequenced sample consisted of blood. Source of these receptors: a girl aged 2 to 17 with multiple sclerosis.

This clonotype has just a few counts. This chain uses TRBV24-1 with TRBJ2-1, with a tentative D call TRBD1 (5 bases). This CDR3 region has 12 residues. Germline assignment: CDR1 KGHDR and CDR2 SFDVKD. V lost 4 bases, J lost 7 bases, and 7 bases lay in between. The CDR3 coding sequence is TGTGCCACCAGTGAGCAGGGAAATGAGCAGTTCTTC. It specifies CATSEQGNEQFF.

The rearrangement joins TRBV29-1 to TRBJ2-6; no clear D gene. The CDR3 covers 16 residues. From germline, CDR1 is SQVTM and CDR2 ANQGSEA. The V end was cut by 3 bases, the J end by 0 bases, with 12 bases between. The CDR3 DNA is TGCAGCGTTGAGCGGACGGATAGCTCTGGGGCCAACGTCCTGACTTTC. Translation: CSVERTDSSGANVLTF.

CDR3 protein: CASSLPGQGAKHYEQYF. The CDR3 DNA follows: TGCGCCAGCAGCCTGCCGGGACAGGGGGCCAAGCACTACGAGCAGTACTTC. This chain joins TRBV4-1 and TRBJ2-7, with 12 bases fitting TRBD1. This CDR3 region has 17 residues. The V segment lost 4 bases and the J segment 3 bases; nucleotides outside the gene matches: 10. The germline CDR1 and CDR2 sequences are MGHRA and YSYEKL.

The V call is TRBV5-1, the J call TRBJ1-1, with D maybe TRBD1 (5 bases). Trimming removed 4 bases from V and 0 bases from J, with 16 bases in between. CDR1 is SGHRS and CDR2 is YFSETQ in the germline V gene. The CDR3 loop spans 16 amino acids. Here the CDR3 reads CASSLGTPTVNTEAFF. The CDR3 bases are TGCGCCAGCAGCCTTGGGACCCCGACGGTGAACACTGAAGCTTTCTTT.

This clonotype was detected only a few times. The V call is TRBV5-1, the J call TRBJ2-7, with 10 bases that match TRBD1. Germline trimming cut 0 bases from V and 2 bases from J; bases unmatched to any gene: 5. CDR1 SGHRS and CDR2 YFSETQ come from the germline V gene. The CDR3 runs to 16 residues. The CDR3 reads CASSLEGTGATYEQYF. In nucleotides, the CDR3 is TGCGCCAGCAGCTTGGAGGGGACAGGGGCCACCTACGAGCAGTACTTC. Full variable domain (remainder filled in from reference TRBV5-1 and TRBJ2-7): KAGVTQTPRYLIKTRGQQVTLSCSPISGHRSVSWYQQTPGQGLQFLFEYFSETQRNKGNFPGRFSGRQFSNSRSEMNVSTLELGDSALYLCASSLEGTGATYEQYFGPGTRLTVT.

The chain recombines TRBV7-3 with TRBJ2-3; 7 nucleotides align to TRBD2. Germline V lookup: CDR1 SGHTA, CDR2 FQGTGA. This CDR3 has 14 amino acids. The J segment lost 2 bases and the V segment lost 6 bases, leaving 5 bases of the junction unmatched. This CDR3 is CASRVAGDTDTQYF. Here the CDR3 DNA reads TGTGCCAGCAGAGTGGCGGGGGACACAGATACGCAGTATTTT.

The gene calls are TRBV3-1 and TRBJ2-5; D gene uncertain. Trimming took off 1 base at V and 10 bases at J, with 13 bases between the two ends. The CDR3 has 13 residues. From germline, CDR1 is LGHDT and CDR2 YNNKEL (reference sequence). CDR3 nucleotides: TGTGCCAGCAGCCAAGGATTAAGGTCCAGCCAGTACTTC. Protein product: CASSQGLRSSQYF.

This clonotype was seen only a few times. The chain joins TRBV27 to TRBJ2-7; 8 positions agree with TRBD1. The trim removed 1 base at V and 2 bases at J, leaving 4 bases unmatched. The germline V gene encodes CDR1 MNHEY and CDR2 SMNVEV (reference sequence). The CDR3 sequence is 15 residues long. CDR3 region: CASSLWGTGAYEQYF. CDR3 nucleotides: TGTGCCAGCAGTTTATGGGGGACAGGTGCCTACGAGCAGTACTTC.

The chain combines TRBV3-1 with TRBJ2-5, with D possibly being TRBD2 (6 bases). This CDR3 region has 15 residues. Trimming took 0 bases from V and 5 from J, leaving 13 bases between them. Per the germline V gene, CDR1 is LGHDT and CDR2 is YNNKEL (reference sequence). The CDR3 nucleotides are TGTGCCAGCAGCCAAGATGGGCTAGCGAGGGAGACCCAGTACTTC. This codes for CASSQDGLARETQYF.

V and J are TRBV11-2 and TRBJ2-5, with 13 bases identical to TRBD2. Looked up from germline, CDR1 is SGHAT and CDR2 is FQNNGV. The CDR3 is 17 amino acids. The ends lost 3 bases at V and 5 bases at J; junction bases unmatched: 9. The CDR3 spells CASSFSGLAGAVETQYF. The CDR3 DNA is TGTGCCAGCAGCTTCTCCGGACTAGCGGGGGCGGTGGAGACCCAGTACTTC. Looking up the rest from reference TRBV11-2 and TRBJ2-5 gives the full variable domain: EAGVAQSPRYKIIEKRQSVAFWCNPISGHATLYWYQQILGQGPKLLIQFQNNGVVDDSQLPKDRFSAERLKGVDSTLKIQPAKLEDSAVYLCASSFSGLAGAVETQYFGPGTRLLVL.

This sequence joins TRBV20-1 and TRBJ2-3, with a weak D call TRBD2 (6 bases). The germline V gene encodes CDR1 DFQATT and CDR2 SNEGSKA (reference sequence). V shed 1 base and J shed 1 base, with 9 bases lying between them. The CDR3 contains 14 residues. This chain's CDR3 is CSARGPGGTDTQYF. The DNA for the CDR3 is TGCAGTGCTAGAGGGCCGGGGGGCACAGATACGCAGTATTTT.

This clonotype appeared a few times. The chain joins TRBV9 to TRBJ2-1; 7 nucleotides agree with TRBD1. Per germline, CDR1 SGDLS and CDR2 YYNGEE. The CDR3 consists of 20 residues. V was clipped by 0 bases and J by 3 bases; unmatched bases: 18. The CDR3 spells CASSVGSVTGYPGGYNEQFF. CDR3 bases: TGTGCCAGCAGCGTAGGGTCGGTGACAGGGTACCCAGGGGGCTACAATGAGCAGTTCTTC.

The V gene is TRBV20-1, the J gene TRBJ2-7, with D perhaps assigned TRBD1 or TRBD2 (5 bases each). The germline V gene encodes CDR1 DFQATT and CDR2 SNEGSKA (reference sequence). Trimming removed 6 bases from V and 0 bases from J, with 12 bases in between. The CDR3 covers 13 residues. The CDR3 here is CSARDPSSYEQYF. DNA for the CDR3: TGCAGTGCCCGGGACCCGAGCTCCTACGAGCAGTACTTC.

This clonotype was picked up a small number of times. This rearrangement joins TRBV27 to TRBJ1-5; D might be TRBD1 (5 bases). Germline loops: CDR1 MNHEY, CDR2 SMNVEV (reference sequence). V was pared by 0 bases and J by 2 bases, with 14 bases between. CDR3 length equals 17 residues. In DNA, the CDR3 is TGTGCCAGCAGTTTATCGGCTTTAGGGGCCCGCAATCAGCCCCAGCATTTT. Its translation is CASSLSALGARNQPQHF.

V gene TRBV7-3 combines with J gene TRBJ2-1; 10 bases line up with TRBD1. The ends lost 5 bases at V and 7 bases at J; junction bases unmatched: 8. There are 15 residues in the CDR3. Germline V lookup: CDR1 SGHTA, CDR2 FQGTGA. The CDR3 sequence: CASSTGTGDLNEQFF. The CDR3 region has the DNA TGTGCCAGCAGCACCGGGACAGGGGACCTGAATGAGCAGTTCTTC.

Only a few counts were recorded for this clonotype. The chain recombines TRBV9 with TRBJ2-3; 9 bases are a match to TRBD1. This CDR3 has 19 residues. Trimming took 1 base from V and 2 from J; bases not matched to a gene: 14. Germline V CDR1 and CDR2: SGDLS, YYNGEE. CDR3: CASSVYPRVGQGNTDTQYF. Here the CDR3 DNA reads TGTGCCAGCAGCGTATACCCCAGAGTGGGACAGGGCAACACAGATACGCAGTATTTT.

This clonotype was picked up many times. V and J are TRBV7-9 and TRBJ1-2; 8 positions agree with TRBD1. This CDR3 is 14 amino acids long. Germline V lookup: CDR1 SEHNR, CDR2 FQNEAQ (reference sequence). The trim removed 8 bases at V and 6 bases at J, leaving 11 bases unmatched. The CDR3 DNA follows: TGTGCCAGCTCTCCCCCCCAGGACAGGGATGGCTACACCTTC. Translating it yields CASSPPQDRDGYTF. Complete variable domain (other parts from reference TRBV7-9 and TRBJ1-2): DTGVSQNPRHKITKRGQNVTFRCDPISEHNRLYWYRQTLGQGPEFLTYFQNEAQLEKSRLLSDRFSAERPKGSFSTLEIQRTEQGDSAMYLCASSPPQDRDGYTFGSGTRLTVV.

In regard to this clonotype: The junction and the germline gene differ at one end; a read error may be behind it. V and J are TRBV4-1 and TRBJ2-3; D is ambiguous. Germline V gene data show CDR1 as MGHRA and CDR2 as YSYEKL. The CDR3 spans 12 residues. In DNA form, the CDR3 reads TGCGCCGGCAGCCAAGATCGAGATACGCAGTATTTT. Protein product: CAGSQDRDTQYF.

The chain combines TRBV18 with TRBJ2-7; D tentatively fits TRBD1 or TRBD2 (5 bases each). From germline, CDR1 is KGHSH and CDR2 LQKENI. Trimming took off 3 bases at V and 1 base at J, with 13 bases between the two ends. CDR3 length: 15 residues. The CDR3 spells CASSPGRGASYEQYF. The CDR3 nucleotides are TGTGCCAGCTCACCGGGTCGAGGGGCATCCTACGAGCAGTACTTC.

The chain combines TRBV9 with TRBJ2-3; TRBD2 matches 9 bases. The CDR3 runs to 15 residues. Germline CDR1 and CDR2: SGDLS and YYNGEE. Trimming at V came to 2 bases and at J to 5 bases, leaving 6 bases not matched to a gene. CDR3 protein: CASSVNSGGLDTQYF. The CDR3 DNA sequence: TGTGCCAGCAGCGTTAATAGCGGGGGATTAGATACGCAGTATTTT. Looking up the rest from reference TRBV9 and TRBJ2-3 gives the full variable domain: DSGVTQTPKHLITATGQRVTLRCSPRSGDLSVYWYQQSLDQGLQFLIQYYNGEERAKGNILERFSAQQFPDLHSELNLSSLELGDSALYFCASSVNSGGLDTQYFGPGTRLTVL.

This clonotype was detected once. V gene TRBV10-1 combines with J gene TRBJ2-2, with D perhaps TRBD1 or TRBD2 (5 bases each). Germline V gene sequence: CDR1 WNHNN, CDR2 SYGVQD (reference sequence). CDR3 length equals 15 residues. Trimming pared 5 bases from V and 2 bases from J, leaving 12 bases between. The CDR3, as DNA: TGCGCCAGCAGTAAAACGGGGCTCAACACCGGGGAGCTGTTTTTT. Translation: CASSKTGLNTGELFF.

The rearrangement joins TRBV5-6 to TRBJ1-1, with unresolved D. CDR1 and CDR2 from the germline V gene are SGHDT and YYEEEE. Trimming took off 4 bases at V and 1 base at J, with 5 bases between the two ends. This CDR3 is 12 amino acids long. In DNA, the CDR3 is TGTGCCAGCAGCGTACAGAACACTGAAGCTTTCTTT. Translation gives CASSVQNTEAFF.

This clonotype was detected only a few times. The chain has TRBV13 and TRBJ1-1; D is undetermined. CDR1 is PRHDT, CDR2 FYEKMQ, per germline (reference sequence). The CDR3 totals 11 residues. V shed 3 bases and J shed 4 bases, with 3 bases lying between them. The CDR3 nucleotides are TGTGCCAGCAGCTTCCTCACTGAAGCTTTCTTT. Its translation: CASSFLTEAFF.

The V call is TRBV5-1, the J call TRBJ2-5, with a weak D call TRBD1 (6 bases). This CDR3 spans 15 amino acids. The germline CDR1 and CDR2 sequences are SGHRS and YFSETQ. Between the trimmed V and J ends, which lost 4 bases and 5 bases, there was a span of 18 bases. In DNA form, the CDR3 reads TGCGCCAGCAGCCTGGTACCAGGGGCGGGTGAGACCCAGTACTTC. Translating it yields CASSLVPGAGETQYF.

The chain combines TRBV4-1 with TRBJ2-2; unclear D gene. The V and J ends lost 0 bases and 0 bases respectively, with 8 bases between them. The CDR3 contains 16 residues. The germline V gene has CDR1 MGHRA and CDR2 YSYEKL. The CDR3 nucleotides are TGCGCCAGCAGCCAAGAACGATGGTCGAACACCGGGGAGCTGTTTTTT. Its protein product is CASSQERWSNTGELFF.

This chain links TRBV5-1 with TRBJ2-5, with D perhaps matching TRBD1 or TRBD2 (5 bases each). The germline gives CDR1 SGHRS, CDR2 YFSETQ. The CDR3 sequence is 17 residues long. V was trimmed by 4 bases and J by 5 bases, leaving 24 bases between them. CDR3 region: CASSLRLGTQGKETQYF. CDR3 nucleotide sequence: TGCGCCAGCAGCCTACGACTTGGGACGCAGGGCAAGGAGACCCAGTACTTC.